The rows below give T cell receptor beta chains drawn from one sample of a study of identical twins. From the 5' RACE reads, TCRdb called clonotypes with MiXCR, one entry per CDR3 protein. This table has hundreds of thousands of distinct CDR3 sequences, roughly 18% appearing once. This same sample was also part of a study on T cells expressing NK-cell markers.

Input material: PBMCs. Every receptor here comes from a woman aged 18-29 years in good health. Both conserved end residues are part of each CDR3. Fields, in order: V gene, clone size, D gene, J gene, CDR3 protein, CDR3 DNA. A D gene is named only where the DNA matches it firmly. Rows may omit the clone size; those that give it use once, few, many or a size class.

>TRBV29-1|-|-|TRBJ2-3
CSVDNPYTQYF
TGCAGCGTTGACAACCCTTATACGCAGTATTTT
>TRBV5-5|many|TRBD2|TRBJ2-1
CASSPTSGSPNEQFF
TGTGCCAGCAGCCCGACTAGCGGGAGCCCAAATGAGCAGTTCTTC
>TRBV5-6|few|-|TRBJ2-2
CASSPNRGPNTGELFF
TGTGCCAGCAGTCCAAACCGGGGCCCGAACACCGGGGAGCTGTTTTTT
>TRBV5-1|many|-|TRBJ2-1
CASSFLGNEQFF
TGCGCCAGCAGCTTCTTAGGGAATGAGCAGTTCTTC
>TRBV7-6|-|-|TRBJ1-6
CASSLARRSPLHF
TGTGCCAGCAGCTTAGCACGTCGTTCACCCCTCCACTTT
>TRBV7-2|-|-|TRBJ2-7
CASRESGGPYEQYF
TGTGCCAGCAGGGAATCGGGCGGACCTTACGAGCAGTACTTC
>TRBV4-3|-|-|TRBJ2-1
CASSRPAMDEQFF
TGCGCCAGCAGCCGGCCTGCTATGGATGAGCAGTTCTTC
>TRBV5-1|many|-|TRBJ2-7
CASSLGSPGEQYF
TGCGCCAGCAGCTTGGGAAGTCCGGGCGAGCAGTACTTC
>TRBV6-2/TRBV6-3|few|-|TRBJ2-7
CASSFRRVYPYEQYF
TGTGCCAGCAGTTTCCGCAGGGTTTATCCCTACGAGCAGTACTTC
>TRBV6-1|many|TRBD1|TRBJ2-7
CASSVRGLTSYEQYF
TGTGCCAGCAGTGTAAGGGGGCTTACGTCCTACGAGCAGTACTTC
>TRBV20-1|few|TRBD1|TRBJ1-5
CSARDRQGRDQPQHF
TGCAGTGCTAGAGATAGACAGGGACGTGATCAGCCCCAGCATTTT
>TRBV14|-|TRBD2|TRBJ2-1
CASSFPGLAVPNEQFF
TGTGCCAGCAGCTTCCCGGGACTAGCGGTCCCAAATGAGCAGTTCTTC
>TRBV5-1|-|-|TRBJ2-3
CASVETSTDTQYF
TGCGCCAGCGTGGAAACGAGCACAGATACGCAGTATTTT
>TRBV7-8|-|-|TRBJ2-1
CASSLGQLSYNEQFF
TGTGCCAGCAGCTTAGGGCAGCTCTCCTACAATGAGCAGTTCTTC
>TRBV6-2/TRBV6-3|-|-|TRBJ2-5
CASRPGQLQTQYF
TGTGCCAGCAGACCTGGGCAACTACAGACCCAGTACTTC
>TRBV5-1|few|-|TRBJ2-7
CASSSRQVRPYEQYF
TGCGCCAGCAGCTCGAGACAGGTGAGGCCCTACGAGCAGTACTTC
>TRBV5-1|-|-|TRBJ2-6
CASSQQGAGANVLTF
TGCGCCAGCAGTCAACAGGGTGCTGGGGCCAACGTCCTGACTTTC
>TRBV4-1|-|-|TRBJ2-1
CASSQDPSINEQFF
TGCGCCAGCAGCCAAGATCCTAGCATCAATGAGCAGTTCTTC
>TRBV7-9|-|-|TRBJ2-1
CASSSGPSNEQFF
TGTGCCAGCAGCTCCGGCCCCTCAAATGAGCAGTTCTTC
>TRBV12-3/TRBV12-4|-|-|TRBJ1-4
CASSGLRVGEKLFF
TGTGCCAGTTCAGGTTTAAGGGTTGGGGAAAAACTGTTTTTT
>TRBV15|-|-|TRBJ2-4
CATSRDRGVVRVQYF
TGTGCCACCAGCAGAGATCGAGGTGTAGTCAGGGTTCAGTACTTC
>TRBV6-6|-|-|TRBJ1-3
CASSLPGGNTIYF
TGTGCCAGCAGCCTGCCGGGTGGAAACACCATATATTTT
>TRBV7-2|few|TRBD2|TRBJ2-2
CASSLASGRVGELFF
TGTGCCAGCAGCTTAGCTAGCGGGAGGGTCGGGGAGCTGTTTTTT
>TRBV10-2|-|-|TRBJ2-1
CASLGTAVDFYNKQFF
TGCGCCAGCTTAGGTACAGCGGTCGATTTCTACAATAAGCAGTTCTTC
>TRBV7-2|-|TRBD2|TRBJ2-7
CASSLGVGGKGHEQYF
TGTGCCAGCAGCTTAGGGGTGGGAGGGAAGGGGCACGAGCAGTACTTC
>TRBV9|-|-|TRBJ2-1
CASSPWASVSSYNEQFF
TGTGCCAGCAGCCCTTGGGCTAGCGTATCCTCCTACAATGAGCAGTTCTTC
>TRBV20-1|few|-|TRBJ2-7
CSARGDTPNYEQYF
TGCAGTGCTAGAGGGGACACTCCCAACTACGAGCAGTACTTC
>TRBV20-1|few|-|TRBJ2-3
CSAFGRSTDTQYF
TGCAGTGCTTTCGGACGGAGCACAGATACGCAGTATTTT
>TRBV2|few|-|TRBJ1-1
CASSPGTWDTEAFF
TGTGCCAGCAGCCCCGGGACTTGGGACACTGAAGCTTTCTTT
>TRBV10-1|-|-|TRBJ2-2
CASSDIKGANTGELFF
TGCGCCAGCAGTGATATTAAGGGGGCGAACACCGGGGAGCTGTTTTTT
>TRBV6-1|few|TRBD1|TRBJ1-2
CASRSIDRGLSGYTF
TGTGCCAGCAGGTCAATAGACAGGGGGCTAAGCGGCTACACCTTC
>TRBV7-2|few|-|TRBJ2-7
CASSLSAGFLYEQYF
TGTGCCAGCAGCTTAAGCGCAGGGTTCCTCTACGAGCAGTACTTC
>TRBV6-2/TRBV6-3|-|TRBD1|TRBJ2-7
CASSRPGQGVYEQYF
TGTGCCAGCAGCCGACCGGGACAGGGGGTCTACGAGCAGTACTTC
>TRBV6-1|few|-|TRBJ2-7
CANGTDLYEQYF
TGTGCCAACGGGACGGACCTCTACGAGCAGTACTTC
>TRBV5-1|-|-|TRBJ2-5
CASSLGSTKETQYF
TGCGCCAGCAGCTTGGGCAGTACTAAAGAGACCCAGTACTTC
>TRBV7-8|-|-|TRBJ1-2
CASSPGQPGRYGYTF
TGTGCCAGCAGCCCGGGCCAGCCAGGCCGCTATGGCTACACCTTC
>TRBV20-1|few|-|TRBJ1-2
CSVWDLQGPNYGYTF
TGCAGTGTATGGGATCTACAGGGTCCGAACTATGGCTACACCTTC
>TRBV29-1|few|TRBD1|TRBJ2-1
CSVWTGMSYNEQFF
TGCAGCGTCTGGACAGGGATGTCCTACAATGAGCAGTTCTTC
>TRBV20-1|-|-|TRBJ2-1
CSARIGRNEQFF
TGCAGTGCTAGAATCGGGAGAAATGAGCAGTTCTTC
>TRBV20-1|-|TRBD2|TRBJ2-1
CSARDPSGRSGDEQFF
TGCAGTGCTAGAGATCCCAGCGGGAGGTCAGGAGATGAGCAGTTCTTC
>TRBV12-3/TRBV12-4|-|-|TRBJ1-2
CASSLPGGIGYTF
TGTGCCAGCAGTTTACCGGGCGGGATAGGCTACACCTTC
>TRBV7-2|-|-|TRBJ1-3
CASSLFYRPGNTIYF
TGTGCCAGCAGCTTATTCTACAGGCCAGGAAACACCATATATTTT
>TRBV7-8|-|TRBD2|TRBJ2-7
CASSLMGASGSILREQYF
TGTGCCAGCAGCTTGATGGGCGCAAGCGGGAGTATCCTCCGCGAGCAGTACTTC
>TRBV20-1|-|TRBD1|TRBJ2-5
CSAPRTGGGETQYF
TGCAGTGCGCCCAGGACAGGAGGAGGAGAGACCCAGTACTTC
>TRBV29-1|few|TRBD1|TRBJ2-3
CSTRDRYNTDTQYF
TGCAGCACCCGGGACAGGTACAACACAGATACGCAGTATTTT
>TRBV29-1|-|-|TRBJ2-3
CSVEHPKDTGDTQYF
TGCAGCGTTGAACACCCGAAAGATACGGGAGATACGCAGTATTTT
>TRBV20-1|few|-|TRBJ2-1
CSARDLGGPSYNEQFF
TGCAGTGCTAGAGATTTGGGGGGGCCCTCCTACAATGAGCAGTTCTTC
>TRBV7-2|-|TRBD1|TRBJ2-3
CASVPGQGYGDTQYF
TGTGCCAGCGTGCCCGGACAGGGGTATGGAGATACGCAGTATTTT